The 6 T cell receptor beta chains below all came from one sample that was sequenced in a study of blood T cells in healthy people across ages. With a J-beta primer mix and a sample-barcoded 5' primer, a second PCR ran about 7 to 12 cycles. TCRdb re-called the 5' RACE reads with MiXCR, one entry per CDR3 protein. The repertoire has 550,000 to 700,000 distinct CDR3 sequences, roughly 28% of them found once; the top ten carry around 18%. The sample comprised blood. Every receptor here comes from a woman in her 70s in good health.

The V call is TRBV7-2, the J call TRBJ1-1, with D hard to call. Trimming pared 6 bases from V and 6 bases from J, leaving 20 bases between. The CDR3 runs 15 residues. Germline V gene data show CDR1 as SGHTA and CDR2 as FQGNSA. The DNA for the CDR3 is TGTGCCAGCAGGTCTCGGCCGGGCTCCGGTTCTGAAGCTTTCTTT. Translation gives CASRSRPGSGSEAFF.

This clonotype was seen repeatedly, ten times or more. This chain uses TRBV7-2 with TRBJ1-6, with 10 positions matching TRBD1. Germline V gene data show CDR1 as SGHTA and CDR2 as FQGNSA. V dropped 6 bases and J dropped 10; count of bases not matched to a gene: 3. This CDR3 region has 13 residues. This CDR3 is CASRTGGGSPLHF. The CDR3 DNA sequence: TGTGCCAGCAGGACAGGGGGCGGCTCACCCCTCCACTTT.

This clonotype occurred a few times. The chain is built from TRBV7-9 and TRBJ2-3; 7 bases agree with TRBD1. The CDR3 sequence is 15 residues long. CDR1 and CDR2 from the germline V gene are SEHNR and FQNEAQ (reference sequence). Trimming took 5 bases from V and 0 from J; bases not matched to a gene: 5. The CDR3, as DNA: TGTGCCAGCAGCCCGGGACAGTTTAGCACAGATACGCAGTATTTT. Translated: CASSPGQFSTDTQYF.

This clonotype has more than one count but fewer than ten. This chain links TRBV7-2 with TRBJ2-2; 7 bases line up with TRBD1. The germline V gene has CDR1 SGHTA and CDR2 FQGNSA. With 2 bases clipped from V and 5 bases from J, the junction kept 2 bases outside the gene matches. The CDR3 length is 14 residues. CDR3 region: CASSLQGVTGELFF. The CDR3 DNA reads TGTGCCAGCAGCTTACAGGGGGTAACCGGGGAGCTGTTTTTT.

The chain joins TRBV13 to TRBJ2-1, with D perhaps being TRBD1 or TRBD2 (5 bases each). The CDR3 consists of 15 residues. V was clipped by 5 bases and J by 8 bases, with 19 bases between them. Per the germline V gene, CDR1 is PRHDT and CDR2 is FYEKMQ (reference sequence). As DNA, the CDR3 is TGTGCCAGCAGCCTGAGGCGTCTCCAGGGAGATGAGCAGTTCTTC. Its translation is CASSLRRLQGDEQFF.

The chain links TRBV7-2 to TRBJ2-1; 15 bases align to TRBD2. The CDR3 sequence is 19 residues long. V was clipped by 6 bases and J by 3 bases; unmatched bases: 12. From germline, CDR1 is SGHTA and CDR2 FQGNSA. Here the CDR3 reads CASSKGLAGGLSLYNEQFF. The CDR3 coding sequence is TGTGCCAGCAGTAAAGGACTAGCGGGGGGGCTGTCCCTCTACAATGAGCAGTTCTTC.